The clone carrying this TCR beta chain was detected only a few times. Its antigen is unknown. Isolated RNA was reverse transcribed in full, so expressed TCRB transcripts were sequenced. Repertoires were generated with immunoSEQ multiplex PCR, while TCRdb's copy carries only in-frame clones and drops some. The data show fewer than 45,000 clones, 60% to 75% seen once. These data are taken from a study of beta chain features in type 1 diabetes. The study, taken as a whole, reports: Among patients with Type 1 diabetes, TCRB CDR3s were moderately but significantly shorter in every one of the four CD4+ subsets.

V lost 6 bases and J lost 4, with 12 bases in between. The germline CDR1 and CDR2 sequences are MNHNY and SVGAGI (reference sequence). The CDR3 contains 14 residues. The chain has TRBV6-6 and TRBJ1-4, with a possible D match to TRBD1 (6 bases). Input material: Tregs from blood. The source is a man younger than 45 with type 1 diabetes. Some clones in this sample may be carry-over from other donors' samples. Written as DNA, the CDR3 is TGTGCCAGCAGCAAGACAGGAGATAATGAAAAACTGTTTTTT. This gives the protein CASSKTGDNEKLFF.